The 22 T cell receptor beta chains presented below share a single source sample, sequenced in a study of T cell changes during pregnancy in multiple sclerosis. Some clones are missing from TCRdb's copy, which holds only in-frame ones; the method was immunoSEQ multiplex PCR. Among approximately 87,000 clones listed, under 95% were seen once. The sequencing used CD4+ T cells from peripheral blood mononuclear cells, collected in the second trimester of pregnancy. These TCRs come from a female donor with multiple sclerosis, enrolled in a pregnancy study.

The chain recombines TRBV11-3 with TRBJ2-7; D call uncertain. The V and J ends lost 1 base and 2 bases respectively, with 12 bases between them. CDR1 and CDR2 from the germline V gene are SGHNT and YENEEA. There are 15 residues in the CDR3. This CDR3 reads CASSLGRRSTYEQYF. CDR3 DNA: TGTGCCAGCAGCTTAGGGCGGCGGAGCACCTACGAGCAGTACTTC. Using reference TRBV11-3 and TRBJ2-7 for the parts outside the CDR3, the full variable domain is EAGVVQSPRYKIIEKKQPVAFWCNPISGHNTLYWYLQNLGQGPELLIRYENEEAVDDSQLPKDRFSAERLKGVDSTLKIQPAELGDSAVYLCASSLGRRSTYEQYFGPGTRLTVT.

J is TRBJ1-4 and V is TRBV5-4, with 11 positions matching TRBD1. V dropped 4 bases and J dropped 7; count of bases not matched to a gene: 9. The CDR3 is 16 amino acids. The germline CDR1 and CDR2 sequences are SGHNT and YYREEE (reference sequence). The CDR3 region is CASSGGQGAFGEKLFF. The CDR3 DNA is TGTGCCAGCAGCGGCGGACAGGGGGCTTTTGGTGAAAAACTGTTTTTT.

J is TRBJ1-5 and V is TRBV1; the table's TRBD1 call for D was not verified on the DNA. TRBV1 is an annotated pseudogene. The CDR3 extends over 15 amino acids. The CDR3 spells CTSSHVDKGNQPQHF. The CDR3 coding sequence is TGCACCAGCAGCCATGTAGACAAGGGCAATCAGCCCCAGCATTTT.

This chain links TRBV7-2 with TRBJ1-6; D may be TRBD1 (6 bases). Germline CDR1 is SGHTA and CDR2 is FQGNSA. V shed 1 base and J shed 0 bases, with 13 bases lying between them. The CDR3 sequence is 18 residues long. CDR3 loop: CASSLVTGQSSYNSPLHF. CDR3 nucleotide sequence: TGTGCCAGCAGCTTAGTAACGGGACAAAGCTCCTATAATTCACCCCTCCACTTT.

This clone was recorded only once. The gene calls are TRBV21-1 and TRBJ1-2; the table's D call of TRBD1 was not tested on the DNA. TRBV21-1 is marked as a pseudogene. The CDR3 spans 15 residues. The CDR3, as DNA: TGTGCCAGCAGCAAAGAAGGGACAGGGAGGGATGGCTACACCTTC. Its protein is CASSKEGTGRDGYTF.

The V call is TRBV6-1, the J call TRBJ1-4, with 7 bases lining up with TRBD1. The germline V gene has CDR1 MNHNS and CDR2 SASEGT. CDR3 length equals 15 residues. V shed 8 bases and J 7 bases; nucleotides not matched to a gene: 13. CDR3 DNA: TGTGCCAGCTCCAACAGGAGGGGGCAAGGTGAAAAACTGTTTTTT. Its protein is CASSNRRGQGEKLFF.

J is TRBJ1-2 and V is TRBV11-3; D gene ambiguous. Germline V gene data show CDR1 as SGHNT and CDR2 as YENEEA. This CDR3 region has 9 residues. Trimming removed 10 bases at V and 8 bases at J, with 8 bases between. The DNA for the CDR3 is TGTGCCACCGTCCGGGGCTACACCTTC. This sequence encodes CATVRGYTF.

This chain uses TRBV19 with TRBJ2-1; 9 positions agree with TRBD2. V was clipped by 6 bases and J by 9 bases; unmatched bases: 12. This CDR3 is built from 15 residues. Germline lookup yields CDR1 LNHDA and CDR2 SQIVND (reference sequence). The CDR3, as DNA: TGTGCCAGTAGAACTTTCGGCGGGGGGGCGGGTGAGCAGTTCTTC. Residues: CASRTFGGGAGEQFF.

The chain uses TRBV9 and TRBJ2-1, with no clear D. Germline CDR1 is SGDLS and CDR2 is YYNGEE. There are 13 residues in the CDR3. Trimming shortened V by 3 bases and J by 0 bases, and 4 bases separated the two germline ends. The CDR3: CASSALSYNEQFF. The CDR3, as DNA: TGTGCCAGCAGCGCACTCTCCTACAATGAGCAGTTCTTC. Full variable domain (missing parts from reference TRBV9 and TRBJ2-1): DSGVTQTPKHLITATGQRVTLRCSPRSGDLSVYWYQQSLDQGLQFLIQYYNGEERAKGNILERFSAQQFPDLHSELNLSSLELGDSALYFCASSALSYNEQFFGPGTRLTVL.

This chain links TRBV18 with TRBJ1-1; D might be TRBD1 (5 bases). CDR1 and CDR2 from the germline V gene are KGHSH and LQKENI. The CDR3 has 13 residues. Trimming stripped 6 bases from V and 0 bases from J, with 8 bases between. Here the CDR3 reads CASSRQLNTEAFF. CDR3 nucleotides: TGTGCCAGCTCCCGACAGTTGAACACTGAAGCTTTCTTT.

CDR3 nucleotides: TGTGCCAGCAGCTTAAAGCGGGGGGTTAACCAAGAGACCCAGTACTTC. Translated, it gives CASSLKRGVNQETQYF. The chain recombines TRBV7-9 with TRBJ2-5; 9 nucleotides line up with TRBD2. V lost 2 bases, J lost 0 bases, and 4 bases stayed unmatched. This CDR3 has 16 residues. Germline-derived CDR1 and CDR2 are SEHNR and FQNEAQ (reference sequence).

The chain carries TRBV6-1 and TRBJ2-2; D may be TRBD2 (5 bases). Germline-derived CDR1 and CDR2 are MNHNS and SASEGT. Trimming shortened V by 7 bases and J by 1 base, and 13 bases separated the two germline ends. CDR3 size: 15 residues. CDR3 in amino acids: CASKGLNLNTGELFF. In nucleotides, the CDR3 is TGTGCCAGCAAAGGACTCAATCTGAACACCGGGGAGCTGTTTTTT.

The chain employs TRBV28 and TRBJ2-7; 9 bases agree with TRBD2. The CDR3 consists of 15 residues. J was trimmed by 2 bases and V by 4 bases; bases with no gene match: 6. Germline CDR1 reads MDHEN; CDR2 reads SYDVKM. CDR3 nucleotide sequence: TGTGCCAGCAGTTCAGGACTAGCGCACACCTACGAGCAGTACTTC. It encodes CASSSGLAHTYEQYF.

The chain is built from TRBV30 and TRBJ1-2; possibly TRBD1 for D (5 bases). CDR3 length equals 13 residues. CDR1 and CDR2 from the germline V gene are GTSNPN and SVGIG (reference sequence). V dropped 5 bases and J dropped 2 bases, with 12 bases sitting between them. DNA of the CDR3: TGTGCCTGGGCCGGAGGGGACAACTATGGCTACACCTTC. Translation: CAWAGGDNYGYTF.

The chain carries TRBV19 and TRBJ1-2; 7 bases align to TRBD1. V gave up 6 bases and J gave up 4 bases; unmatched junction bases: 14. The germline gives CDR1 LNHDA, CDR2 SQIVND (reference sequence). The CDR3 loop spans 16 amino acids. The CDR3 sequence: CASSSRTRDRVYGYTF. For the CDR3, the DNA is TGTGCCAGTAGCAGCAGGACCCGGGACAGAGTCTATGGCTACACCTTC.

CDR3 in amino acids: CARSLGVTGLGSYEQYF. The CDR3 DNA is TGTGCCAGAAGCTTGGGTGTTACAGGGTTGGGGTCCTACGAGCAGTACTTC. The J gene is TRBJ2-7, the V gene TRBV5-3, with D possibly being TRBD1 (6 bases). TRBV5-3 falls under the ORF class, with uncertain function. V lost 0 bases and J lost 1, with 17 bases in between. The length of the CDR3 is 17 residues.

V is TRBV4-1 and J is TRBJ2-1, with 7 bases aligning to TRBD1. The V and J ends lost 6 bases and 1 base, in that order; junction bases with no gene match: 3. CDR1 is MGHRA, CDR2 YSYEKL, per germline. This CDR3 has 14 amino acids. The chain's CDR3 is CASRETGSYNEQFF. The CDR3 bases are TGCGCCAGCAGGGAGACAGGGTCCTACAATGAGCAGTTCTTC.

The chain links TRBV2 to TRBJ2-1; TRBD2 is a possible D gene (7 bases). Per germline, CDR1 SNHLY and CDR2 FYNNEI. This CDR3 comprises 14 residues. The germline V and J ends were trimmed by 5 bases and 7 bases, with 15 bases remaining between them. Here the CDR3 reads CASSSGGGGNEQFF. The CDR3 DNA sequence: TGTGCCAGCAGTTCTGGGGGAGGGGGGAATGAGCAGTTCTTC.

The genes are TRBV7-9 and TRBJ1-5; 8 bases line up with TRBD1. V trimming: 3 bases; J trimming: 5 bases; junction bases outside the gene matches: 3. CDR1 SEHNR and CDR2 FQNEAQ come from the germline V gene (reference sequence). The CDR3 totals 14 residues. The CDR3 nucleotides read TGTGCCAGCAGCTTGGGGACAGGAGATCAGCCCCAGCATTTT. It translates to CASSLGTGDQPQHF.

The chain's CDR3 is CASSLFPEGLAGGPYEQYF. The CDR3 DNA sequence: TGTGCCAGCAGCTTATTCCCCGAGGGACTAGCGGGAGGGCCCTACGAGCAGTACTTC. V gene TRBV7-2 combines with J gene TRBJ2-7; 16 positions match TRBD2. V lost 2 bases, J lost 2 bases, and 9 bases stayed unmatched. From germline, CDR1 is SGHTA and CDR2 FQGNSA. The CDR3 is 19 residues long.

The V call is TRBV5-6, the J call TRBJ1-2; possible D gene TRBD1, 6 bases. Germline values: CDR1 SGHDT, CDR2 YYEEEE. Trimming removed 0 bases at V and 5 bases at J, with 11 bases between. The CDR3 has 14 residues. CDR3 in amino acids: CASSLGGQGYGYTF. DNA for the CDR3: TGTGCCAGCAGCTTGGGGGGGCAAGGGTATGGCTACACCTTC.

V is TRBV29-1 and J is TRBJ1-1; possible D gene TRBD1, 5 bases. Between the trimmed V and J ends, which lost 4 bases and 10 bases, there was a span of 10 bases. This CDR3 region has 10 residues. The germline gives CDR1 SQVTM, CDR2 ANQGSEA. The CDR3 reads CSVARGGAFF. The DNA of the CDR3 is TGCAGCGTTGCTCGGGGGGGAGCTTTCTTT. The complete variable domain, with remaining parts taken from reference TRBV29-1 and TRBJ1-1, reads SAVISQKPSRDICQRGTSLTIQCQVDSQVTMMFWYRQQPGQSLTLIATANQGSEATYESGFVIDKFPISRPNLTFSTLTVSNMSPEDSSIYLCSVARGGAFFGQGTRLTVV.